The 13 T cell receptor beta chains presented below share a single source sample, sequenced in a study of blood T cell repertoires in COVID-19. Some clones are missing from TCRdb's copy, which holds only in-frame ones; the method was immunoSEQ multiplex PCR. Of 160,000 or so clones listed, about 92% are singletons. Sequencing used peripheral blood. These receptors all stem from a man aged 60-69 years with active or convalescent COVID-19.

This sequence joins TRBV2 and TRBJ1-2; the match to TRBD1 covers 7 bases. Germline V gives CDR1 SNHLY, CDR2 FYNNEI. V lost 6 bases to trimming and J lost 5 bases; unmatched junction nucleotides: 6. The CDR3 consists of 13 residues. CDR3 nucleotides: TGTGCCAGCAGCGCCCAGGGGGTGTATGGCTACACCTTC. Residues: CASSAQGVYGYTF.

The V and J genes are TRBV15 and TRBJ2-1; the match to TRBD2 covers 9 bases. Germline values: CDR1 LNHNV, CDR2 YYDKDF (reference sequence). Trimming took 3 bases from V and 5 from J; bases not matched to a gene: 8. This CDR3 has 16 residues. CDR3 amino acids: CATSRWGLAGNNEQFF. CDR3 sequence (DNA): TGTGCCACCAGCAGGTGGGGCCTAGCGGGAAACAATGAGCAGTTCTTC. The complete variable domain, with remaining parts taken from reference TRBV15 and TRBJ2-1, reads DAMVIQNPRYQVTQFGKPVTLSCSQTLNHNVMYWYQQKSSQAPKLLFHYYDKDFNNEADTPDNFQSRRPNTSFCFLDIRSPGLGDTAMYLCATSRWGLAGNNEQFFGPGTRLTVL.

V and J are TRBV5-6 and TRBJ2-7; D is unclear. V was trimmed by 0 bases and J by 4 bases, leaving 14 bases between them. Looked up from germline, CDR1 is SGHDT and CDR2 is YYEEEE. CDR3 length: 15 residues. The CDR3 region is CASSLAARNGYEQYF. The CDR3 nucleotides read TGTGCCAGCAGCTTGGCTGCCCGAAACGGGTACGAGCAGTACTTC.

The CDR3 DNA reads as TGTGCCACCAGCAGAGGGCGCGGGACAGGGATGGACGAGCAGTACTTC. This gives the protein CATSRGRGTGMDEQYF. The V gene is TRBV15, the J gene TRBJ2-7; 9 positions agree with TRBD1. V trimming: 1 base; J trimming: 5 bases; junction bases outside the gene matches: 9. CDR1 LNHNV and CDR2 YYDKDF come from the germline V gene (reference sequence). The CDR3 extends over 16 amino acids.

This chain uses TRBV5-1 with TRBJ1-2, with D perhaps TRBD1 (6 bases). Germline-derived CDR1 and CDR2 are SGHRS and YFSETQ. V lost 3 bases to trimming and J lost 6 bases, with 18 bases between them. The CDR3 loop spans 15 amino acids. The CDR3 region has the DNA TGCGCCAGCAGCTCTCAGGGCTGGGGGCTCGATGGCTACACCTTC. This sequence encodes CASSSQGWGLDGYTF.

The CDR3 DNA reads TGTGCCAGCAGTGATATAAACGGTACCCCAGAGACCCAGTACTTC. This gives the protein CASSDINGTPETQYF. The chain joins TRBV2 to TRBJ2-5, with no clear D. The CDR3 loop spans 15 amino acids. CDR1 and CDR2 (germline): SNHLY, FYNNEI. Trimming left V 3 bases short and J 4 bases short, with 15 bases between.

The chain has TRBV3-1 (or the pseudogene TRBV3-2) and TRBJ1-3; the match to TRBD1 covers 7 bases. CDR3 length: 16 amino acids. J was trimmed by 2 bases and V by 3 bases; bases with no gene match: 7. CDR1 LGHDT and CDR2 YNNKEL come from the germline V gene (reference sequence). In DNA form, the CDR3 reads TGTGCCAGCAGCCATTGGCCCGACAGGGCTGGAAACACCATATATTTT. It specifies CASSHWPDRAGNTIYF.

This sequence joins TRBV14 and TRBJ2-1, with a possible D match to TRBD1 (6 bases). The CDR3 has 14 residues. Trimming removed 5 bases from V and 5 bases from J, with 13 bases in between. The germline gives CDR1 SGHDN, CDR2 FVKESK. CDR3 in DNA: TGTGCCAGCAGCATACGACAGGCCCACAATGAGCAGTTCTTC. Encoded protein: CASSIRQAHNEQFF.

This chain joins TRBV30 and TRBJ2-4; 7 bases are shared with TRBD2. Trimming at V came to 6 bases and at J to 2 bases, leaving 7 bases not matched to a gene. This CDR3 is built from 14 residues. The germline V gene encodes CDR1 GTSNPN and CDR2 SVGIG (reference sequence). The CDR3 region is CACQRLASKNIQYF. The CDR3 nucleotides are TGTGCCTGCCAGAGACTAGCATCCAAAAACATTCAGTACTTC.

The rearrangement joins TRBV5-8 to TRBJ2-5; 8 bases line up with TRBD2. V shed 6 bases, J shed 0 bases, and the junction held 10 bases outside the gene matches. The CDR3 is 16 residues long. Germline CDR1 is SGHTS and CDR2 is YDEGEE. CDR3: CASTPGGRGDQETQYF. In DNA form, the CDR3 reads TGTGCCAGCACCCCCGGGGGGCGGGGGGACCAAGAGACCCAGTACTTC.

This clone was seen at least ten times. The chain employs TRBV21-1 and TRBJ2-2; TRBD1, the D gene given by the table, was not confirmed from the DNA. TRBV21-1 is a recognized pseudogene. The CDR3 loop spans 18 amino acids. The CDR3 spells CASSKFRRGQGSTGELFF. The CDR3, as DNA: TGTGCCAGCAGCAAATTCCGGAGGGGGCAAGGTAGCACCGGGGAGCTGTTTTTT.

The gene calls are TRBV12-2 and TRBJ2-1; TRBD2 reflects the table's D call only, with no check against the DNA. TRBV12-2 is reported as a pseudogene. This CDR3 contains 15 residues. The CDR3 bases are TGTGCAAATCAACTCCACGGGAGCTCCTACAATGAGCAGTTCTTC. This translates into CANQLHGSSYNEQFF.

The CDR3 loop is CSASWQYNSPLHF. The CDR3 DNA follows: TGCAGTGCTAGTTGGCAGTATAATTCACCCCTCCACTTT. This chain joins TRBV20-1 and TRBJ1-6; unclear D gene. Germline CDR1 and CDR2: DFQATT and SNEGSKA (reference sequence). The CDR3 has 13 amino acids. V was shortened by 3 bases and J by 4 bases, with 7 bases between the two germline ends.